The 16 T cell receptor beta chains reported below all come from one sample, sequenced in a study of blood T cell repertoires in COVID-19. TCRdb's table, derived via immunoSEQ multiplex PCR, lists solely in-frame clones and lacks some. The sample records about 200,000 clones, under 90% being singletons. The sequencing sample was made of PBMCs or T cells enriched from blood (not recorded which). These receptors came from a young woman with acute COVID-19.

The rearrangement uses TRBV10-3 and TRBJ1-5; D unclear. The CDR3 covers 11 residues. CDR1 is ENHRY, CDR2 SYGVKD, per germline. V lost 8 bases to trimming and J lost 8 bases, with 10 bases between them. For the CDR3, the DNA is TGTGCCATCGGTAGCGGGGAGCCCCAGCATTTT. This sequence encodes CAIGSGEPQHF.

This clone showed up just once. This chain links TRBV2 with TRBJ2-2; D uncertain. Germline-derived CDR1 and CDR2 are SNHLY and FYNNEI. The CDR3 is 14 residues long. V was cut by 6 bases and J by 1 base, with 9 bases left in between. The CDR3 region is CASSEYRNTGELFF. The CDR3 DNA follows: TGTGCCAGCAGCGAATACAGGAACACCGGGGAGCTGTTTTTT.

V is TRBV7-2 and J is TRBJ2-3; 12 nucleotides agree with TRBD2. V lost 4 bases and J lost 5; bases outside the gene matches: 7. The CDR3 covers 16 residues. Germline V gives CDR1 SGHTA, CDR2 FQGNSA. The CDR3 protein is CASSSRTSGAVDTQYF. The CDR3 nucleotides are TGTGCCAGCAGCTCTCGGACTAGCGGGGCCGTAGATACGCAGTATTTT.

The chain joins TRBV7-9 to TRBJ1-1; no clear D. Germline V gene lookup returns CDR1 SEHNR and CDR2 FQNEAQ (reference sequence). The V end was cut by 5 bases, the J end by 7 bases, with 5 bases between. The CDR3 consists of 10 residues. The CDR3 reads CASSEVEAFF. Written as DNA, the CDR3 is TGTGCCAGCAGCGAGGTTGAAGCTTTCTTT.

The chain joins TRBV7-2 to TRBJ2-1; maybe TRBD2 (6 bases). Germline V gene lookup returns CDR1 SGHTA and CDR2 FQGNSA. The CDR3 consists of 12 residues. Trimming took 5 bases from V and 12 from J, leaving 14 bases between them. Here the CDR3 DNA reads TGTGCCAGCAGCCCAGGTGGGACTTTGCAGTTCTTC. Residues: CASSPGGTLQFF. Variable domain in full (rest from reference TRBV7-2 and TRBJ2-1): GAGVSQSPSNKVTEKGKDVELRCDPISGHTALYWYRQSLGQGLEFLIYFQGNSAPDKSGLPSDRFSAERTGGSVSTLTIQRTQQEDSAVYLCASSPGGTLQFFGPGTRLTVL.

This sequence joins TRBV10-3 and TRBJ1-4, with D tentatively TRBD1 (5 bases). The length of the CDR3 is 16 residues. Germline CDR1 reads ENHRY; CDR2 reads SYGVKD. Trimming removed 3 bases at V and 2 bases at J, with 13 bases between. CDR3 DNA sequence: TGTGCCATCAGTGACCCTAAGACAGACACTAATGAAAAACTGTTTTTT. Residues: CAISDPKTDTNEKLFF.

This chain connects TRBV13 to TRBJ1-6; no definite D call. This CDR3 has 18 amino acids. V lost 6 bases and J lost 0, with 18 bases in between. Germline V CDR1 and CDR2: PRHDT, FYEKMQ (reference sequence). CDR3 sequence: CASRSTSRESSYNSPLHF. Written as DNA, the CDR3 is TGTGCCAGCAGATCGACAAGTAGAGAAAGCTCCTATAATTCACCCCTCCACTTT.

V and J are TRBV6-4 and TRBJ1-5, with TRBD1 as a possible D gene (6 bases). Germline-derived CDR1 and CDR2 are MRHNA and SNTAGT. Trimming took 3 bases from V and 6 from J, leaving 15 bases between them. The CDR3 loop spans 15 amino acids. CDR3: CASSEEQGWGQPQHF. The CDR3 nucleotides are TGTGCCAGCAGTGAGGAACAGGGCTGGGGTCAGCCCCAGCATTTT.

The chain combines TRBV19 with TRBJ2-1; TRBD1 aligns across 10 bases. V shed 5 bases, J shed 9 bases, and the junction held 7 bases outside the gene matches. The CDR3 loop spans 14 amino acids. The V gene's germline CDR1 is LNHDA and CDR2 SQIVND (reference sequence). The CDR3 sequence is CASSLRDRGIEQFF. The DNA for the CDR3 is TGTGCCAGTAGTCTTAGGGACAGGGGTATTGAGCAGTTCTTC.

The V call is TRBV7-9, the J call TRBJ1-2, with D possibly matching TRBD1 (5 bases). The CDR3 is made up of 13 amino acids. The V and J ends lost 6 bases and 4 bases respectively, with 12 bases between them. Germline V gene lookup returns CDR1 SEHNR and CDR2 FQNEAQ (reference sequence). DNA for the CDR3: TGTGCCAGCAGTTCAGGGTTAGGCTATGGCTACACCTTC. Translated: CASSSGLGYGYTF.

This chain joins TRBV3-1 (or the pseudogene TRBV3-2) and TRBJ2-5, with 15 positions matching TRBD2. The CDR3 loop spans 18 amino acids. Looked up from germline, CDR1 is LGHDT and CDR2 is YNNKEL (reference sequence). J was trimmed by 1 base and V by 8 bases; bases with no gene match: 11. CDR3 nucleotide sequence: TGTGCCAGCCTTTATTCGGGACTAGCGGGGGGAACCCAAGAGACCCAGTACTTC. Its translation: CASLYSGLAGGTQETQYF.

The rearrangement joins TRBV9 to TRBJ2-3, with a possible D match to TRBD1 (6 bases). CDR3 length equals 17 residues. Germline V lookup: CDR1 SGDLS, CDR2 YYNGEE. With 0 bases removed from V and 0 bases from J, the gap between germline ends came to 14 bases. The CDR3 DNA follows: TGTGCCAGCAGCGTAGGGGGTTGGGACACAAGCACAGATACGCAGTATTTT. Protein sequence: CASSVGGWDTSTDTQYF.

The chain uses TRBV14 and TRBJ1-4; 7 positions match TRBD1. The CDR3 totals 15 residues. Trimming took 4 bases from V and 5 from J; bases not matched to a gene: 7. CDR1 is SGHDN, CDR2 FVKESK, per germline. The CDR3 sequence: CASSLPGQANEKLFF. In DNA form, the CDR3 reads TGTGCCAGCAGCCTCCCCGGACAGGCAAATGAAAAACTGTTTTTT.

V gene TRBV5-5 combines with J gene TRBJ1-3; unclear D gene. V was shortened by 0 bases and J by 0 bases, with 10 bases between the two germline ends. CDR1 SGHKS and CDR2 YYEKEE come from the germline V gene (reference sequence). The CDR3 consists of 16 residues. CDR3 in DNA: TGTGCCAGCAGCTTGGTGCCAGAAAGCTCTGGAAACACCATATATTTT. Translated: CASSLVPESSGNTIYF.

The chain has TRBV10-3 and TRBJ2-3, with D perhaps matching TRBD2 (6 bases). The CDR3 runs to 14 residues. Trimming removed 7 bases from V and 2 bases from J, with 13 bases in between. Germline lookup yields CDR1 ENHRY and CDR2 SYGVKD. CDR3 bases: TGTGCCATCAACCCTAGGACTACCACAGATACGCAGTATTTT. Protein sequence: CAINPRTTTDTQYF.

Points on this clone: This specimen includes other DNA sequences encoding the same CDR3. The CDR3 is CAWSVRGTDTQYF. CDR3 DNA: TGTGCCTGGAGTGTACGAGGGACAGATACGCAGTATTTT. The V and J genes are TRBV30 and TRBJ2-3; D is possibly TRBD2 (5 bases). Germline lookup yields CDR1 GTSNPN and CDR2 SVGIG (reference sequence). V was clipped by 0 bases and J by 3 bases, with 7 bases between them. The CDR3 has 13 amino acids.